One sample yielded the 20 T cell receptor beta chains listed below, sequenced in a study of shared clonotypes between healthy human individuals. Repertoires were generated with immunoSEQ multiplex PCR, while TCRdb's copy carries only in-frame clones and drops some. This sample carries 800,000 to 1,200,000 clones, 78% of them seen once, and the ten largest clones take 0.5% to 0.6%. The sample was memory CD4+ T cells from PBMCs. The subset is: CD45RA-negative fraction. The receptors stem from a man aged 18 to 30 in good health. Some clones in this sample may be carry-over from other donors' samples.

This chain connects TRBV7-6 to TRBJ2-7; 7 bases are a match to TRBD2. CDR1 and CDR2 from the germline V gene are SGHVS and FNYEAQ. The J segment lost 6 bases and the V segment lost 5 bases, leaving 16 bases of the junction unmatched. The CDR3 extends over 16 amino acids. The CDR3 DNA reads TGTGCCAGCAGCCCCTATTTGGCGGGAGAGTCCAGCGAGCAGTACTTC. Protein: CASSPYLAGESSEQYF.

The CDR3 spells CASSEALTGFEKLFF. CDR3 sequence (DNA): TGTGCCAGCAGTGAAGCGCTAACAGGTTTTGAAAAACTGTTTTTT. This sequence joins TRBV6-1 and TRBJ1-4, with D perhaps TRBD1 (5 bases). This CDR3 region has 15 residues. From germline, CDR1 is MNHNS and CDR2 SASEGT. The V end lost 0 bases, the J end lost 7 bases, and 12 bases lay between the germline ends.

Concerning this clone: This same CDR3 is encoded by further DNA sequences in the sample. The chain joins TRBV6-5 to TRBJ1-2; unclear D gene. V was trimmed by 5 bases and J by 0 bases, leaving 13 bases between them. Germline V CDR1 and CDR2: MNHEY, SVGAGI. The CDR3 loop spans 15 amino acids. CDR3 nucleotides: TGTGCCAGCAGTCCTTCCACCTTGGCTAACTATGGCTACACCTTC. Amino acids: CASSPSTLANYGYTF.

With regard to this clone: Other nucleotide sequences from this sample produce the same CDR3. The V and J genes are TRBV5-1 and TRBJ2-7; weak D call: TRBD1 (6 bases). CDR3 length equals 13 residues. From germline, CDR1 is SGHRS and CDR2 YFSETQ. V was clipped by 2 bases and J by 0 bases, with 6 bases between them. CDR3 sequence reads: CASSLQGSYEQYF. In DNA, the CDR3 is TGCGCCAGCAGCTTACAGGGCTCCTACGAGCAGTACTTC.

This clone was observed a few times. The chain carries TRBV5-1 and TRBJ2-2; possible D gene TRBD2, 5 bases. V was shortened by 5 bases and J by 3 bases, with 8 bases between the two germline ends. CDR3 length: 13 residues. Germline values: CDR1 SGHRS, CDR2 YFSETQ. The CDR3 is CASRLSDTGELFF. CDR3 bases: TGCGCCAGCAGACTTAGCGACACCGGGGAGCTGTTTTTT.

V and J are TRBV27 and TRBJ1-5; 7 bases are shared with TRBD1. There are 15 residues in the CDR3. With 5 bases clipped from V and 7 bases from J, the junction kept 11 bases outside the gene matches. Germline V gene lookup returns CDR1 MNHEY and CDR2 SMNVEV (reference sequence). The CDR3 loop reads CASSPRRGVGQPQHF. CDR3 DNA: TGTGCCAGCAGTCCCCGCAGGGGGGTGGGCCAGCCCCAGCATTTT.

Regarding this clone: The same CDR3 also results from other DNA sequences found in this sample. This rearrangement joins TRBV18 to TRBJ1-1; D is ambiguous. Per germline, CDR1 KGHSH and CDR2 LQKENI. CDR3 length equals 13 residues. V gave up 3 bases and J gave up 1 base, with 6 bases separating them. CDR3 DNA: TGTGCCAGCTCACCGGACGAGAACACTGAAGCTTTCTTT. Its translation is CASSPDENTEAFF. The full variable domain, in which reference TRBV18 and TRBJ1-1 provide the parts outside the CDR3, is NAGVMQNPRHLVRRRGQEARLRCSPMKGHSHVYWYRQLPEEGLKFMVYLQKENIIDESGMPKERFSAEFPKEGPSILRIQQVVRGDSAAYFCASSPDENTEAFFGQGTRLTVV.

The V gene is TRBV5-1, the J gene TRBJ2-7; no reliable D call. V was clipped by 4 bases and J by 2 bases, with 13 bases between them. CDR1 is SGHRS and CDR2 is YFSETQ in the germline V gene. This CDR3 has 14 amino acids. The CDR3 DNA is TGCGCCAGCAGCCCCGAAGTCCCTCCCTACGAGCAGTACTTC. Residues: CASSPEVPPYEQYF.

In its sample, this clone was seen many times. V is TRBV5-1 and J is TRBJ2-3; perhaps TRBD2 as D (5 bases). V was shortened by 2 bases and J by 0 bases, with 7 bases between the two germline ends. CDR3 length: 14 amino acids. Germline CDR1 SGHRS, CDR2 YFSETQ. This CDR3 reads CASSFGLSTDTQYF. In DNA form, the CDR3 reads TGCGCCAGCAGCTTCGGACTGAGCACAGATACGCAGTATTTT. The full variable domain, in which reference TRBV5-1 and TRBJ2-3 provide the parts outside the CDR3, is KAGVTQTPRYLIKTRGQQVTLSCSPISGHRSVSWYQQTPGQGLQFLFEYFSETQRNKGNFPGRFSGRQFSNSRSEMNVSTLELGDSALYLCASSFGLSTDTQYFGPGTRLTVL.

This clone occurred a few times. The CDR3 DNA is TGTGCCAGCAGCTTTATCAGTTTTGAAATCGGGGTCTATGGCTACACCTTC. It specifies CASSFISFEIGVYGYTF. The chain couples TRBV7-3 to TRBJ1-2, with D unclear. The CDR3 is 17 amino acids. Germline V gene data show CDR1 as SGHTA and CDR2 as FQGTGA. The V and J ends lost 3 bases and 4 bases respectively, with 21 bases between them.

This clone came up once. This sequence joins TRBV6-6 and TRBJ2-7; no clear D gene. CDR3 length: 13 amino acids. Trimming removed 6 bases at V and 0 bases at J, with 9 bases between. Germline CDR1 reads MNHNY; CDR2 reads SVGAGI (reference sequence). Here the CDR3 reads CASRAGISYEQYF. Written as DNA, the CDR3 is TGTGCCAGCAGGGCCGGAATCTCCTACGAGCAGTACTTC.

The chain carries TRBV5-1 and TRBJ1-4; 8 positions agree with TRBD1. The CDR3 has 16 residues. V lost 4 bases to trimming and J lost 2 bases; unmatched junction nucleotides: 7. Per the germline V gene, CDR1 is SGHRS and CDR2 is YFSETQ. The CDR3 loop is CASSIRQGATNEKLFF. CDR3 nucleotides: TGCGCCAGCAGCATCCGCCAGGGGGCCACTAATGAAAAACTGTTTTTT.

V and J are TRBV7-9 and TRBJ2-3; TRBD2 aligns across 14 bases. CDR3 length equals 17 residues. The germline V gene encodes CDR1 SEHNR and CDR2 FQNEAQ (reference sequence). J gave up 0 bases and V 5 bases, and 4 bases lay outside the gene matches. The CDR3 loop is CASSLGTSGRSTDTQYF. DNA of the CDR3: TGTGCCAGCAGCCTAGGGACTAGCGGGAGAAGCACAGATACGCAGTATTTT.

As for this clone: Additional DNA sequences in this sample encode the identical CDR3. The J gene is TRBJ1-3, the V gene TRBV5-1; D might be TRBD1 (5 bases). V was cut by 0 bases and J by 0 bases, with 10 bases left in between. In germline, CDR1 is SGHRS, CDR2 YFSETQ. This CDR3 comprises 16 residues. In DNA form, the CDR3 reads TGCGCCAGCAGCTTGGCCGCAGGGAGCTCTGGAAACACCATATATTTT. It translates to CASSLAAGSSGNTIYF.

This chain joins TRBV7-9 and TRBJ2-4; no clear D gene. Per germline, CDR1 SEHNR and CDR2 FQNEAQ (reference sequence). The CDR3 has 12 residues. Trimming removed 3 bases from V and 6 bases from J, with 6 bases in between. CDR3 DNA sequence: TGTGCCAGCAGCTTCGGCCCAAACATTCAGTACTTC. The encoded protein is CASSFGPNIQYF.

The chain is built from TRBV5-1 and TRBJ2-5, with no clear D. The CDR3 has 13 residues. Per germline, CDR1 SGHRS and CDR2 YFSETQ. Trimming removed 0 bases from V and 3 bases from J, with 6 bases in between. CDR3 in amino acids: CASSLGSEETQYF. CDR3 nucleotides: TGCGCCAGCAGCTTGGGGTCGGAAGAGACCCAGTACTTC.

The table lists this clone with a count of one. This chain links TRBV30 with TRBJ2-5; 8 positions match TRBD2. With 0 bases clipped from V and 2 bases from J, the junction kept 2 bases outside the gene matches. The CDR3 consists of 14 residues. CDR1 and CDR2 from the germline V gene are GTSNPN and SVGIG (reference sequence). CDR3 bases: TGTGCCTGGAGTGTGGCGGGAGGTCAAGAGACCCAGTACTTC. This translates into CAWSVAGGQETQYF.

V usage is TRBV11-2 and J usage is TRBJ1-1, with D hard to call. The CDR3 is 13 amino acids. Trimming removed 1 base from V and 1 base from J, with 4 bases in between. CDR1 SGHAT and CDR2 FQNNGV come from the germline V gene. The CDR3 DNA is TGTGCCAGCAGCTTAGTTTCGAACACTGAAGCTTTCTTT. It specifies CASSLVSNTEAFF.

CDR3 amino acids: CASSLMGSSYEQYF. In DNA form, the CDR3 reads TGTGCCAGCAGCTTAATGGGGAGCTCCTACGAGCAGTACTTC. This chain connects TRBV11-2 to TRBJ2-7; D might be TRBD2 (5 bases). This CDR3 has 14 amino acids. Trimming cost V 2 bases and J 0 bases, with 8 bases left between them. CDR1 and CDR2 from the germline V gene are SGHAT and FQNNGV.

This chain links TRBV18 with TRBJ2-2; no firm D call. Germline loops: CDR1 KGHSH, CDR2 LQKENI. CDR3 length equals 14 residues. V gave up 0 bases and J gave up 7 bases, with 9 bases separating them. CDR3 nucleotides: TGTGCCAGCTCACCACCAGGGTTTGGCGGGGAGCTGTTTTTT. This gives the protein CASSPPGFGGELFF.